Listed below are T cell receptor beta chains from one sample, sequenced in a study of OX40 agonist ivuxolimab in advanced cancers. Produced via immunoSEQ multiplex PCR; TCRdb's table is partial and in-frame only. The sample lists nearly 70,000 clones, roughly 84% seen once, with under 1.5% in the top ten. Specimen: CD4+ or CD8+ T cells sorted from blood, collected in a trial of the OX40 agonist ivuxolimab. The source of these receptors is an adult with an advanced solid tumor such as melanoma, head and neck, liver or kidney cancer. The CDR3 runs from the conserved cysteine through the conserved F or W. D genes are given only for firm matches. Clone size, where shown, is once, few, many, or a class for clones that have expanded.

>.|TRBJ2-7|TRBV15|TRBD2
TGTGCCACCAGTTCAGAGGGACTAGCGGGGTACGAGCAGTACTTC
CATSSEGLAGYEQYF
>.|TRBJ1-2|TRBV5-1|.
TGCGCCAGCAGCTTGCCCGAAAAGAACTATGGCTACACCTTC
CASSLPEKNYGYTF
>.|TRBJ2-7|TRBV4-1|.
TGCGCCAGCAGCCAAGATTGGGGCGTTAGCTCCTACGAGCAGTACTTC
CASSQDWGVSSYEQYF
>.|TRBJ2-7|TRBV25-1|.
TGTGCCAGCAGTGAACCCTCGACAGTCAAACAACGTGAGCAGTACTTC
CASSEPSTVKQREQYF
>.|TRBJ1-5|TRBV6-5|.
TGTGCCAGCAGGGACAACAGGGACGGTCAGCCCCAGCATTTT
CASRDNRDGQPQHF
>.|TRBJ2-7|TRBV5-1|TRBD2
TGCGCCAGCAGCCGCGACTTAACTAGCGGGGCGAACGAGCAGTACTTC
CASSRDLTSGANEQYF
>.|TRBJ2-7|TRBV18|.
TGTGCCAGCTCACCCGGGACCACCTACGAGCAGTACTTC
CASSPGTTYEQYF
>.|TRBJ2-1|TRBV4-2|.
TGTGCCAGCAGCCAAGACGTTGGGGCCTTGGGCAATGAGCAGTTCTTC
CASSQDVGALGNEQFF
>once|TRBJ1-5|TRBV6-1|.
TGTGCCAGCAGTGAAATCGGACAATTTGGGCGAACGGGGAATCAGCCCCAGCATTTT
CASSEIGQFGRTGNQPQHF
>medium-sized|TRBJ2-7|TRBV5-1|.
TGCGCCAGCAGCTTGTCCGGGCGCCCCTACGAGCAGTACTTC
CASSLSGRPYEQYF
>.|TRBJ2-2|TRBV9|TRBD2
TGTGCCAGCCACCGGACTAGAGGTAACACCGGGGAGCTGTTTTTT
CASHRTRGNTGELFF
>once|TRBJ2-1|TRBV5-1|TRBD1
TGCGCCAGCAGCTTGGGGGACAGTCACAATGAGCAGTTCTTC
CASSLGDSHNEQFF
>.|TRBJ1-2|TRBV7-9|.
TGTGCCAGCAGCCCGGACAACCCCATCTATGGCTACACCTTC
CASSPDNPIYGYTF
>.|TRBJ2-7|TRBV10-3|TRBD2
TGTGCCATCAGTGAGTCCCGGGCTAGCGGGCTCTCCCACTACGAGCAGTACTTC
CAISESRASGLSHYEQYF
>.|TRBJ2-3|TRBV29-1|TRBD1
TGCAGCGTTAGGGGGGACAGGGGCCCAGATACGCAGTATTTT
CSVRGDRGPDTQYF
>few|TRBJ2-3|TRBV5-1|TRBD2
TGCGCCAGCAGCTTGGTAGCGGGGGCCCGCGGCACAGATACGCAGTATTTT
CASSLVAGARGTDTQYF
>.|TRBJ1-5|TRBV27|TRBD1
TGTGCCAGCAGTTACGGGACAGGAAATCAGCCCCAGCATTTT
CASSYGTGNQPQHF
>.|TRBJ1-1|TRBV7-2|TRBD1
TGTGCCAGCAGCCGAAGTGACAGGGGCTCTGAAGCTTTCTTT
CASSRSDRGSEAFF
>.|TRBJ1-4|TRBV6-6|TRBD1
TGTGCCAGCAGCTGGAAGACAGGGCCTAATGAAAAACTGTTTTTT
CASSWKTGPNEKLFF
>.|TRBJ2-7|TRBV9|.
TGTGCCAGCAGCGTAAGCCTTAGTGGGACCGAAGCCTACGAGCAGTACTTC
CASSVSLSGTEAYEQYF
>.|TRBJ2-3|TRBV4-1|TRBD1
TGCGCCAGCAGCCAAGATTCAACAGGGGCCGCGACAGATACGCAGTATTTT
CASSQDSTGAATDTQYF
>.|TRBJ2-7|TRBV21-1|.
TGTGCCAGCAGCAAATCTTGGACCTACGAGCAGTACTTC
CASSKSWTYEQYF
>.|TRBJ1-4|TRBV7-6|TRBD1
TGTGCCAGCAGCTCCCGGGACAGGTTCTTACGTGAAAAACTGTTTTTT
CASSSRDRFLREKLFF
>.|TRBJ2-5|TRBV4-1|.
TGCGCCAGCAGCCAAGATCCAGAACGAGCCGGGGCCCTTCAAGAGACCCAGTACTTC
CASSQDPERAGALQETQYF
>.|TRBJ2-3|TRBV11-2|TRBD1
TGTGCCAGCAGCCTTAGGGGACAGGGGGCAACAGATACGCAGTATTTT
CASSLRGQGATDTQYF
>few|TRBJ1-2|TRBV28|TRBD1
TGTGCCAGCAGGACGGACAGGGCCTATGGCTACACCTTC
CASRTDRAYGYTF
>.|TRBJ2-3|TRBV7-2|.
TGTGCCAGCGTTGGGGGGTTCCGCACAGATACGCAGTATTTT
CASVGGFRTDTQYF
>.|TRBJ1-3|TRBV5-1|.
TGCGCCAGCACCATGACAGGTCTCTCTGGAAACACCATATATTTT
CASTMTGLSGNTIYF
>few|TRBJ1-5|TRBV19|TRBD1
TGTGCCAGTAGTCGACAGGGGGGACGGGGACAGCCCCAGCATTTT
CASSRQGGRGQPQHF
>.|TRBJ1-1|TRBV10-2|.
TGCGCCAGCAGTGAAAGGGTGATGAACACTGAAGCTTTCTTT
CASSERVMNTEAFF
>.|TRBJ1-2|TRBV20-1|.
TGCAGTGCTAGGAACGGGGACGGCTACACCTTC
CSARNGDGYTF
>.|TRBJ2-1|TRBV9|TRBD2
TGTGCCAGCAGCGTAGGGTCCCTTCTAGCGGGGGACTACAATGAGCAGTTCTTC
CASSVGSLLAGDYNEQFF
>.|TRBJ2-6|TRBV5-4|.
TGTGCCAGCAGCTCGTCCGGGTTCTCTGGGGCCAACGTCCTGACTTTC
CASSSSGFSGANVLTF
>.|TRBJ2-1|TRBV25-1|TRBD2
TGTGCCAGTGGGTTTTGGGCGGGGGGGCGCAATGAGCAGTTCTTC
CASGFWAGGRNEQFF
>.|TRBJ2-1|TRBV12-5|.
TGTGCTACCACGGGACCATACAATGAGCAGTTCTTC
CATTGPYNEQFF
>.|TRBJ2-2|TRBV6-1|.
TGTGCCAGCAGTTGGGTCACCGGGGAGCTGTTTTTT
CASSWVTGELFF
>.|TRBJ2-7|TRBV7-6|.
TGTGCCAGCAGCTTAACCGACGGGGGTGAATACGAGCAGTACTTC
CASSLTDGGEYEQYF
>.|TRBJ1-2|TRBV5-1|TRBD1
TGCGCCAGCAGCTTAGTTCAGGGGGAATCTAACTATGGCTACACCTTC
CASSLVQGESNYGYTF
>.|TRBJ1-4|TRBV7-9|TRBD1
TGTGCCAGCAGCGCCCGGGACAGGGGTGAAAAACTGTTTTTT
CASSARDRGEKLFF
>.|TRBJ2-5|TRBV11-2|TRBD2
TGTGCCAGCAGCTTAGTACCCGGGGGGGCCGAGGAGACCCAGTACTTC
CASSLVPGGAEETQYF
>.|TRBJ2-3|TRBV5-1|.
TGCGCCAGCAGCCCGAGCCGCCAGGCCACAGATACGCAGTATTTT
CASSPSRQATDTQYF
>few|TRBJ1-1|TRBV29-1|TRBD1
TGCAGCGTTGGTCGGCAGGGGGCGGGTCGGGGGACTGAAGCTTTCTTT
CSVGRQGAGRGTEAFF
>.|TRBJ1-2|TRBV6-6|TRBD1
TGTGCCAGCAGCCAACAGGGGGGATATGGCTACACCTTC
CASSQQGGYGYTF
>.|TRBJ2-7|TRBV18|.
TGTGCCAGCTCACCAGAAAGAGGCGAGCAGTACTTC
CASSPERGEQYF
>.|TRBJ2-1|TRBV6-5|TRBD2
TGTGCCAGCAGTTTGGTACGGGGGGGATACAATGAGCAGTTCTTC
CASSLVRGGYNEQFF
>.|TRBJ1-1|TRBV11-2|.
TGTGCCAGCAGCTTTATAGCCTTGAACACTGAAGCTTTCTTT
CASSFIALNTEAFF
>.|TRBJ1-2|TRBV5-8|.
TGTGCCAGCAGCTCGACGGGGCGGACTAACTATGGCTACACCTTC
CASSSTGRTNYGYTF
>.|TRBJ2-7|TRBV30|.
TGTGCCTGGGGGGGAGGGGGTCCCTACGAGCAGTACTTC
CAWGGGGPYEQYF
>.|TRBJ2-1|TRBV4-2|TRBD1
TGTGCCAGCAGCCAAGATCCCAGGACAGGATCCTACAATGAGCAGTTCTTC
CASSQDPRTGSYNEQFF
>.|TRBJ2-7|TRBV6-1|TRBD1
TGTGCCAGCAGTGAAAGGGGGACAGCTAACGAGCAGTACTTC
CASSERGTANEQYF
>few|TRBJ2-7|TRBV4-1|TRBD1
TGCGCCAGCAGCCCGGGGTGGACAGGGGGCGAGTACGAGCAGTACTTC
CASSPGWTGGEYEQYF
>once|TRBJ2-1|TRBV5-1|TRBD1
TGCGCCAGCAGCCCAGCTGACAGGGTCGAGTTCTTC
CASSPADRVEFF
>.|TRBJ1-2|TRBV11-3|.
TGTGCCAGCAGCTTGGGCCCCTATGGCTACACCTTC
CASSLGPYGYTF
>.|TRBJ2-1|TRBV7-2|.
TGTGCCAGCAGCTTTGGCGGGGGCCGCAACTTCTACAATGAGCAGTTCTTC
CASSFGGGRNFYNEQFF